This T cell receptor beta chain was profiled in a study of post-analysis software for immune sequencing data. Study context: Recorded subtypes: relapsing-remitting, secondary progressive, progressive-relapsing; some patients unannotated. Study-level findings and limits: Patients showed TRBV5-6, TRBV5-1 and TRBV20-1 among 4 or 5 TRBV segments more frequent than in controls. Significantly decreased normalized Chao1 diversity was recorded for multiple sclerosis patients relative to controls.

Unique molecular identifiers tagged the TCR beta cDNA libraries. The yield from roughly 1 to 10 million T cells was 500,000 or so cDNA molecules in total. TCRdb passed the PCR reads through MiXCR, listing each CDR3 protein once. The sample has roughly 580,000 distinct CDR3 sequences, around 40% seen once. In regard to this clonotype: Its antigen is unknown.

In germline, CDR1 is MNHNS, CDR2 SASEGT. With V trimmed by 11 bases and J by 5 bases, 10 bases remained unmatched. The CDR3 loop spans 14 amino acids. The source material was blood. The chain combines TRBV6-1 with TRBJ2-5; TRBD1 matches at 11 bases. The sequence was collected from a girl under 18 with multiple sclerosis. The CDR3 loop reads CAADGQGAGETQYF. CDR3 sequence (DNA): TGTGCCGCGGATGGACAGGGGGCGGGTGAGACCCAGTACTTC.